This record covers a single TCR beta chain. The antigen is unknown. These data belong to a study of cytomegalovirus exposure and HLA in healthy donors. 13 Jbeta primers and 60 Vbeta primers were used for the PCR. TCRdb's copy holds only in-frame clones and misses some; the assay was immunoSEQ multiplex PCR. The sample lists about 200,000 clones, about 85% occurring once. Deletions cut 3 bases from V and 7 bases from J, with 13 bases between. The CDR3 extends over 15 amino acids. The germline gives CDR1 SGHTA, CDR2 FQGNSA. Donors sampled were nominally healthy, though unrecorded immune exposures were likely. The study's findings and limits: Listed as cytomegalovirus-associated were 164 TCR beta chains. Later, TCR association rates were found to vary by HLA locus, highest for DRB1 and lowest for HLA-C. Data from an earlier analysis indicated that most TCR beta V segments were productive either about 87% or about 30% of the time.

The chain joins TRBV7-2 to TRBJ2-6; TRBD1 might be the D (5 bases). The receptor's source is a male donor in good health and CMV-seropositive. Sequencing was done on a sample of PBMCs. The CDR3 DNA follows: TGTGCCAGCAGCTTGGAAGGGGCCGGAGCCAACGTCCTGACTTTC. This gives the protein CASSLEGAGANVLTF. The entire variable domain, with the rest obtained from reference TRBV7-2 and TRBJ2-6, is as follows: GAGVSQSPSNKVTEKGKDVELRCDPISGHTALYWYRQSLGQGLEFLIYFQGNSAPDKSGLPSDRFSAERTGGSVSTLTIQRTQQEDSAVYLCASSLEGAGANVLTFGAGSRLTVL.